Presented here are 22 T cell receptor beta chains from one specimen sequenced in a study of radiation and T cells in renal cell carcinoma. The time point was: blood 2 weeks post-SBRT. Stated treatment: 15 Gy SBRT to primary tumor, nephrectomy 4 weeks later. TCRdb's copy holds only in-frame clones and misses some; the assay was immunoSEQ multiplex PCR. The top ten hold around 28% of the sample, which has 45,000 to 55,000 clones, about 80% seen once. Material: blood, obtained from a patient whose treatment included radiotherapy and nephrectomy. These receptors were obtained from a woman aged 70-85 years with renal cell carcinoma.

With regard to this clone: Other DNA sequences in the same sample also yield this CDR3. The chain joins TRBV28 to TRBJ1-5; D might be TRBD1 (6 bases). Per the germline V gene, CDR1 is MDHEN and CDR2 is SYDVKM. The V gene lost 6 bases and the J gene lost 1 base, with 7 bases spanning the gap. The CDR3 totals 13 residues. The CDR3 loop is CASRGGSNQPQHF. In DNA form, the CDR3 reads TGTGCCAGCAGGGGGGGCAGCAATCAGCCCCAGCATTTT.

J is TRBJ2-1 and V is TRBV7-2, with D perhaps assigned TRBD1 or TRBD2 (5 bases each). CDR1 and CDR2 from the germline V gene are SGHTA and FQGNSA. The V and J ends lost 4 bases and 9 bases respectively, with 13 bases between them. The CDR3 is 13 amino acids. The DNA for the CDR3 is TGTGCCAGCAGCTGGGGGACCCCCGGTGAGCAGTTCTTC. Amino acids: CASSWGTPGEQFF.

Concerning this clone: The same CDR3 arises from other DNA sequences in this sample as well. The J gene is TRBJ2-7, the V gene TRBV7-8; D possibly corresponds to TRBD1 (6 bases). Germline V lookup: CDR1 SGHVS, CDR2 FQNEAQ. The CDR3 runs to 16 residues. V was cut by 1 base and J by 1 base, with 14 bases left in between. CDR3 sequence reads: CASSLEGQMGSYEQYF. DNA of the CDR3: TGTGCCAGCAGCTTAGAAGGACAGATGGGGTCCTACGAGCAGTACTTC.

The chain carries TRBV5-6 and TRBJ2-5, with 7 bases aligning to TRBD2. The germline gives CDR1 SGHDT, CDR2 YYEEEE. The CDR3 runs 14 residues. With 1 base clipped from V and 4 bases from J, the junction kept 4 bases outside the gene matches. Here the CDR3 DNA reads TGTGCCAGCAGCTTGCCGGGGGGTGGAGAGACCCAGTACTTC. It specifies CASSLPGGGETQYF.

V usage is TRBV19 and J usage is TRBJ2-3; 7 nucleotides line up with TRBD1. Per germline, CDR1 LNHDA and CDR2 SQIVND (reference sequence). The CDR3 is 14 residues long. V was pared by 9 bases and J by 1 base, with 7 bases of the junction left unmatched. The CDR3 bases are TGTGCCAGCAGCTTCGGACAGGGCACAGATACGCAGTATTTT. Its translation is CASSFGQGTDTQYF.

This clone has a single count. J is TRBJ1-1 and V is TRBV27; D is ambiguous. Per germline, CDR1 MNHEY and CDR2 SMNVEV (reference sequence). V was shortened by 2 bases and J by 8 bases, with 6 bases between the two germline ends. This CDR3 is built from 11 residues. The CDR3 is CASSLRGEAFF. CDR3 bases: TGTGCCAGCAGTTTACGAGGGGAAGCTTTCTTT.

The chain employs TRBV28 and TRBJ2-7; D is undetermined. Germline CDR1 MDHEN, CDR2 SYDVKM. The V end lost 5 bases, the J end lost 4 bases, and 6 bases lay between the germline ends. The CDR3 sequence is 11 residues long. The CDR3, as DNA: TGTGCCAGCAGTCTTATATACGAGCAGTACTTC. Translation: CASSLIYEQYF.

The rearrangement joins TRBV30 to TRBJ2-6; D gene uncertain. V lost 4 bases, J lost 1 base, and 5 bases lay in between. This CDR3 spans 13 amino acids. CDR1 and CDR2 (germline): GTSNPN, SVGIG (reference sequence). The CDR3 DNA is TGTGCCTGGAAAGAGTCTGGGGCCAACGTCCTGACTTTC. It specifies CAWKESGANVLTF.

The chain has TRBV7-2 and TRBJ1-1; TRBD1 matches at 7 bases. With 6 bases clipped from V and 0 bases from J, the junction kept 4 bases outside the gene matches. The CDR3 sequence is 14 residues long. CDR1 and CDR2 (germline): SGHTA, FQGNSA. CDR3 sequence (DNA): TGTGCCAGCAGACCGGGACAGTTGAACACTGAAGCTTTCTTT. Translation: CASRPGQLNTEAFF. The variable domain in full, completed from reference TRBV7-2 and TRBJ1-1, reads GAGVSQSPSNKVTEKGKDVELRCDPISGHTALYWYRQSLGQGLEFLIYFQGNSAPDKSGLPSDRFSAERTGGSVSTLTIQRTQQEDSAVYLCASRPGQLNTEAFFGQGTRLTVV.

The chain carries TRBV5-6 and TRBJ2-1; D might be TRBD1 (5 bases). Per germline, CDR1 SGHDT and CDR2 YYEEEE. V lost 6 bases and J lost 6, with 19 bases in between. The CDR3 length is 15 residues. Here the CDR3 reads CASIIRGASPNEQFF. CDR3 DNA: TGTGCCAGCATCATTCGTGGGGCCTCCCCCAATGAGCAGTTCTTC. The full variable domain, its missing parts supplied by reference TRBV5-6 and TRBJ2-1, is DAGVTQSPTHLIKTRGQQVTLRCSPKSGHDTVSWYQQALGQGPQFIFQYYEEEERQRGNFPDRFSGHQFPNYSSELNVNALLLGDSALYLCASIIRGASPNEQFFGPGTRLTVL.

The gene calls are TRBV9 and TRBJ1-2, with D possibly being TRBD1 (6 bases). Germline CDR1 SGDLS, CDR2 YYNGEE. Trimming removed 4 bases at V and 7 bases at J, with 26 bases between. The CDR3 contains 17 residues. CDR3 amino acids: CASSWGLHRDSDGGYTF. Written as DNA, the CDR3 is TGTGCCAGCAGCTGGGGACTACACAGGGACTCTGATGGTGGCTACACCTTC.

This sequence joins TRBV5-1 and TRBJ2-7, with D possibly called TRBD1 or TRBD2 (5 bases each). Trimming took off 4 bases at V and 6 bases at J, with 20 bases between the two ends. The CDR3 is 15 amino acids. Germline CDR1 is SGHRS and CDR2 is YFSETQ. The CDR3 bases are TGCGCCAGCAGCGTATCCGGGACCGGGCCTTTCGAGCAGTACTTC. Protein: CASSVSGTGPFEQYF.

The rearrangement uses TRBV5-1 and TRBJ2-1; 14 bases line up with TRBD2. The CDR3 runs 18 residues. V shed 4 bases, J shed 1 base, and the junction held 7 bases outside the gene matches. Germline V lookup: CDR1 SGHRS, CDR2 YFSETQ. CDR3 amino acids: CASSAGTSGSSSYNEQFF. The CDR3 DNA reads as TGCGCCAGCAGCGCCGGGACTAGCGGGAGTTCTTCCTACAATGAGCAGTTCTTC.

This clone was picked up a small number of times. The V gene is TRBV7-2, the J gene TRBJ1-6, with D hard to call. The CDR3 extends over 15 amino acids. Germline CDR1 SGHTA, CDR2 FQGNSA. V was cut by 5 bases and J by 5 bases, with 13 bases left in between. The CDR3 DNA sequence: TGTGCCAGCAGCCTAGGTGTAACACATAATTCACCCCTCCACTTT. It is translated as CASSLGVTHNSPLHF.

This chain joins TRBV11-2 and TRBJ1-1; 9 positions agree with TRBD1. CDR1 SGHAT and CDR2 FQNNGV come from the germline V gene. Trimming took 5 bases from V and 6 from J; bases not matched to a gene: 10. The CDR3 is 15 residues long. Here the CDR3 reads CASSPLGTGWAEAFF. The CDR3 DNA sequence: TGTGCCAGCAGCCCCCTCGGGACAGGGTGGGCTGAAGCTTTCTTT. Based on the CDR3 plus reference TRBV11-2 and TRBJ1-1, the full variable domain is EAGVAQSPRYKIIEKRQSVAFWCNPISGHATLYWYQQILGQGPKLLIQFQNNGVVDDSQLPKDRFSAERLKGVDSTLKIQPAKLEDSAVYLCASSPLGTGWAEAFFGQGTRLTVV.

The rearrangement joins TRBV18 to TRBJ2-3; 8 bases are a match to TRBD2. The CDR3 runs 14 residues. CDR1 KGHSH and CDR2 LQKENI come from the germline V gene. With V trimmed by 4 bases and J by 2 bases, 2 bases remained unmatched. Here the CDR3 reads CASSLSGITDTQYF. For the CDR3, the DNA is TGTGCCAGCTCACTTAGCGGGATCACAGATACGCAGTATTTT. Full variable domain (outside the CDR3, taken from reference TRBV18 and TRBJ2-3): NAGVMQNPRHLVRRRGQEARLRCSPMKGHSHVYWYRQLPEEGLKFMVYLQKENIIDESGMPKERFSAEFPKEGPSILRIQQVVRGDSAAYFCASSLSGITDTQYFGPGTRLTVL.

V is TRBV29-1 and J is TRBJ2-1; D may be TRBD2 (5 bases). Looked up from germline, CDR1 is SQVTM and CDR2 is ANQGSEA. This CDR3 is built from 11 residues. The CDR3 bases are TGCAATGGTCTAGCCCACAATGAGCAGTTCTTC. It yields the protein CNGLAHNEQFF.

V and J are TRBV5-1 and TRBJ2-2, with D perhaps TRBD1 (5 bases). Trimming took off 3 bases at V and 0 bases at J, with 12 bases between the two ends. The CDR3 runs 16 residues. From germline, CDR1 is SGHRS and CDR2 YFSETQ. The CDR3 DNA reads TGCGCCAGCAGCTCCGTTGACAGCCCGAACACCGGGGAGCTGTTTTTT. It encodes CASSSVDSPNTGELFF.

V and J are TRBV13 and TRBJ2-5; D could derive from TRBD1 or TRBD2 (5 bases each). Germline V gene lookup returns CDR1 PRHDT and CDR2 FYEKMQ (reference sequence). Trimming took 5 bases from V and 0 from J, leaving 10 bases between them. The CDR3 totals 14 residues. The CDR3 DNA follows: TGTGCCAGCAGCAGGGACGGTTACCAAGAGACCCAGTACTTC. It translates to CASSRDGYQETQYF.

The rearrangement joins TRBV4-2 to TRBJ2-7; no reliable D call. The CDR3 consists of 13 residues. Germline V gives CDR1 LGHNA, CDR2 YNFKEQ. Trimming pared 3 bases from V and 12 bases from J, leaving 18 bases between. The CDR3 DNA is TGTGCCAGCAGCCATGAAGTAAACGGTTTGGGGTACTTC. The encoded protein is CASSHEVNGLGYF.

CDR3 DNA: TGTGCCAGCTCCCCCTCGGGACAGGGACAACAGCCCCAGCATTTT. As protein: CASSPSGQGQQPQHF. This sequence joins TRBV2 and TRBJ1-5, with 9 bases identical to TRBD1. Germline V gene sequence: CDR1 SNHLY, CDR2 FYNNEI. Trimming took 8 bases from V and 7 from J; bases not matched to a gene: 12. The CDR3 is 15 amino acids.

The chain uses TRBV7-8 and TRBJ2-7; 8 nucleotides align to TRBD1. Unmatched junction bases numbered 6, after V lost 3 bases and J lost 5 bases. Germline assignment: CDR1 SGHVS and CDR2 FQNEAQ. This CDR3 has 14 residues. CDR3 nucleotide sequence: TGTGCCAGCAGCTTCTCAGGGACAGGTGACGAGCAGTACTTC. This translates into CASSFSGTGDEQYF.